This TCR beta chain was sequenced during a study of tumor-infiltrating lymphocytes in primary liver carcinoma. Turning to the study itself: All patients had surgically resected primary liver carcinoma.

TCR beta cDNA was made from 500 ng total RNA with a constant-region primer. Slightly modified ARM-PCR with three nested multiplex PCR rounds yielded TCR beta libraries. TRBV1-TRBV30 forward and Cbeta reverse primers drove the first two approximately 10-cycle rounds. TCRdb redid the calling of the multiplex PCR reads with MiXCR, one entry per CDR3 protein. The sample lists some 320,000 distinct CDR3 sequences; more than 55% were seen once. Worth noting for this clonotype: Its antigen is still unknown.

RNA was extracted from whole blood without cell sorting, alongside germline DNA. Overall study results and limits: Researchers did not compare CD4+ and CD8+ repertoires, as samples were bulk unsorted.

V gave up 8 bases and J gave up 6 bases; unmatched junction bases: 7. The CDR3 is made up of 13 amino acids. The clonotype was recovered from a man aged 40-55 years with primary liver carcinoma and hepatitis B virus infection. The sequenced sample consisted of peripheral blood. The J gene is TRBJ2-1, the V gene TRBV23-1; 7 bases fit TRBD1. TRBV23-1 is noted as an ORF with a role that remains uncertain. As DNA, the CDR3 is TGCGCCAGCCGATACAGGGGTGGCAATGAGCAGTTCTTC. Its protein product is CASRYRGGNEQFF.